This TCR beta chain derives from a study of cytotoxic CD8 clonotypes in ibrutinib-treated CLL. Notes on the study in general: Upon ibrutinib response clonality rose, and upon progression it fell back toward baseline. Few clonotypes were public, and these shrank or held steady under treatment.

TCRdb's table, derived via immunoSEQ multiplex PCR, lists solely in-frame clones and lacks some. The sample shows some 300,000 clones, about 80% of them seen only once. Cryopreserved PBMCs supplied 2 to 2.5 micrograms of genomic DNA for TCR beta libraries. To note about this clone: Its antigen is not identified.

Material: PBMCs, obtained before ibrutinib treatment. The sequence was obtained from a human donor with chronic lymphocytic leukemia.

The CDR3 DNA reads TGTGCCAGCAGTGGCGGGCCGTACAATGAGCAGTTCTTC. Translating gives CASSGGPYNEQFF. The J gene is TRBJ2-1, the V gene TRBV27; D may be TRBD2 (5 bases). Germline V gene data show CDR1 as MNHEY and CDR2 as SMNVEV (reference sequence). Trimming cost V 5 bases and J 4 bases, with 9 bases left between them. The CDR3 has 13 residues.